A selection of T cell receptor beta chains follows, all from one sample in a study of cytomegalovirus exposure and HLA in healthy donors. Profiled with immunoSEQ multiplex PCR; TCRdb holds only in-frame clones, not every one. The table shows roughly 200,000 clones, with almost 85% occurring only once. Sequenced: PBMCs. All receptors come from a woman in her thirties or forties in good health and CMV-seronegative. The CDR3 runs from the conserved cysteine through the conserved F or W. The D gene is left open where the match is weak. Rows give clone size only sometimes, using once, few, many, or a class for an expanded clone.

clone size: .; D gene: .; J gene: TRBJ1-6; V gene: TRBV5-4; CDR3 protein: CASSLLSGADNSPLHF; CDR3 DNA: TGTGCCAGCAGCTTACTTTCAGGGGCGGATAATTCACCCCTCCACTTT
clone size: .; D gene: .; J gene: TRBJ2-7; V gene: TRBV7-8; CDR3 protein: CASSLEETAFEQYF; CDR3 DNA: TGTGCCAGCAGCTTAGAAGAGACAGCATTCGAGCAGTACTTC
clone size: once; D gene: TRBD2; J gene: TRBJ2-7; V gene: TRBV6-1; CDR3 protein: CASSEAGRGYEQYF; CDR3 DNA: TGTGCCAGCAGTGAAGCCGGGAGGGGTTACGAGCAGTACTTC
clone size: .; D gene: .; J gene: TRBJ2-5; V gene: TRBV7-6; CDR3 protein: CASSSPDGGGGKTQYF; CDR3 DNA: TGTGCCAGCAGCAGTCCAGATGGAGGAGGTGGGAAGACCCAGTACTTC
clone size: .; D gene: TRBD1; J gene: TRBJ1-5; V gene: TRBV5-6; CDR3 protein: CASSVGLDRVGQPQHF; CDR3 DNA: TGTGCCAGCAGCGTCGGGCTAGACAGGGTTGGTCAGCCCCAGCATTTT
clone size: .; D gene: TRBD1; J gene: TRBJ1-4; V gene: TRBV18; CDR3 protein: CASSLGQTNEKLFF; CDR3 DNA: TGTGCCAGCTCACTGGGACAGACTAATGAAAAACTGTTTTTT
clone size: .; D gene: TRBD2; J gene: TRBJ2-7; V gene: TRBV4-3; CDR3 protein: CASSQGSGGGYEQYF; CDR3 DNA: TGCGCCAGCAGCCAAGGTAGCGGGGGGGGATACGAGCAGTACTTC
clone size: .; D gene: TRBD1; J gene: TRBJ1-1; V gene: TRBV5-5; CDR3 protein: CASSHDRGVSGTEAFF; CDR3 DNA: TGTGCCAGCAGCCACGACAGGGGGGTGTCGGGCACTGAAGCTTTCTTT
clone size: .; D gene: .; J gene: TRBJ1-6; V gene: TRBV28; CDR3 protein: CASREVSSYNSPLHF; CDR3 DNA: TGTGCCAGCAGGGAGGTCAGCTCCTATAATTCACCCCTCCACTTT
clone size: .; D gene: TRBD1; J gene: TRBJ1-4; V gene: TRBV5-1; CDR3 protein: CASSLTGQANEKLFF; CDR3 DNA: TGCGCCAGCAGCTTGACCGGACAGGCTAATGAAAAACTGTTTTTT
clone size: .; D gene: .; J gene: TRBJ2-7; V gene: TRBV7-8; CDR3 protein: CASSFGQTYEQYF; CDR3 DNA: TGTGCCAGCAGCTTTGGACAGACCTACGAGCAGTACTTC
clone size: .; D gene: .; J gene: TRBJ1-6; V gene: TRBV28; CDR3 protein: CASSLWQGKNSPLHF; CDR3 DNA: TGTGCCAGCAGTTTATGGCAGGGGAAAAATTCACCCCTCCACTTT
clone size: .; D gene: .; J gene: TRBJ2-1; V gene: TRBV6-5; CDR3 protein: CASSYNAGPNEQFF; CDR3 DNA: TGTGCCAGCAGTTACAACGCAGGGCCCAATGAGCAGTTCTTC
clone size: once; D gene: .; J gene: TRBJ1-1; V gene: TRBV5-1; CDR3 protein: CASSFELDTEAFF; CDR3 DNA: TGCGCCAGCAGCTTTGAGCTGGACACTGAAGCTTTCTTT
clone size: .; D gene: TRBD2; J gene: TRBJ2-3; V gene: TRBV18; CDR3 protein: CASSRGTSGETDTQYF; CDR3 DNA: TGTGCCAGCTCACGAGGGACTAGCGGGGAGACAGATACGCAGTATTTT
clone size: .; D gene: TRBD1; J gene: TRBJ1-1; V gene: TRBV2; CDR3 protein: CASQDRVGTEAFF; CDR3 DNA: TGTGCCAGCCAGGACAGGGTTGGAACTGAAGCTTTCTTT
clone size: .; D gene: .; J gene: TRBJ2-7; V gene: TRBV6-1; CDR3 protein: CASRGRGSYEQYF; CDR3 DNA: TGTGCCAGCCGTGGACGGGGGTCCTACGAGCAGTACTTC
clone size: .; D gene: TRBD1; J gene: TRBJ1-1; V gene: TRBV10-3; CDR3 protein: CAISVGQYTEAFF; CDR3 DNA: TGTGCCATCAGCGTGGGACAGTACACTGAAGCTTTCTTT
clone size: .; D gene: TRBD1; J gene: TRBJ2-5; V gene: TRBV7-9; CDR3 protein: CASSLAQGGQGEQYF; CDR3 DNA: TGTGCCAGCAGCTTAGCGCAAGGGGGCCAGGGGGAGCAGTACTTC
clone size: once; D gene: .; J gene: TRBJ1-2; V gene: TRBV2; CDR3 protein: CASSEEETNYGYTF; CDR3 DNA: TGTGCCAGCAGTGAAGAGGAGACTAACTATGGCTACACCTTC
clone size: .; D gene: .; J gene: TRBJ2-1; V gene: TRBV7-2; CDR3 protein: CASSLDPLGGREQFF; CDR3 DNA: TGTGCCAGCAGCTTAGATCCCCTGGGGGGTCGTGAGCAGTTCTTC
clone size: few; D gene: .; J gene: TRBJ2-7; V gene: TRBV6-1; CDR3 protein: CASSEGAGVYEQYF; CDR3 DNA: TGTGCCAGCAGTGAAGGGGCAGGGGTTTACGAGCAGTACTTC
clone size: .; D gene: TRBD1; J gene: TRBJ2-7; V gene: TRBV30; CDR3 protein: CAWSTTGFEQYF; CDR3 DNA: TGTGCCTGGAGTACGACAGGGTTCGAGCAGTACTTC
clone size: .; D gene: .; J gene: TRBJ2-5; V gene: TRBV2; CDR3 protein: CASRAEGETQYF; CDR3 DNA: TGTGCCAGCAGGGCAGAGGGAGAGACCCAGTACTTC
clone size: .; D gene: TRBD1; J gene: TRBJ2-7; V gene: TRBV12-5; CDR3 protein: CASGLDRGHRSYEQYF; CDR3 DNA: TGTGCTAGTGGTTTGGACAGGGGTCATCGATCCTACGAGCAGTACTTC
clone size: .; D gene: TRBD1; J gene: TRBJ2-5; V gene: TRBV27; CDR3 protein: CASSLRGTGSPGTQYF; CDR3 DNA: TGTGCCAGCAGTTTACGTGGGACAGGGAGCCCAGGGACCCAGTACTTC
clone size: .; D gene: .; J gene: TRBJ2-5; V gene: TRBV6-1; CDR3 protein: CASSEIHQETQYF; CDR3 DNA: TGTGCCAGCAGTGAAATCCATCAAGAGACCCAGTACTTC
clone size: .; D gene: .; J gene: TRBJ1-6; V gene: TRBV6-5; CDR3 protein: CASSYGGNNSPLHF; CDR3 DNA: TGTGCCAGCAGTTACGGAGGGAACAATTCACCCCTCCACTTT
clone size: .; D gene: .; J gene: TRBJ2-1; V gene: TRBV5-4; CDR3 protein: CASSLDWQGNEQFF; CDR3 DNA: TGTGCCAGCAGCTTGGACTGGCAGGGCAATGAGCAGTTCTTC
clone size: .; D gene: TRBD1; J gene: TRBJ1-5; V gene: TRBV6-6; CDR3 protein: CASSYGTAKNQPQHF; CDR3 DNA: TGTGCCAGCAGTTACGGGACAGCTAAAAATCAGCCCCAGCATTTT
clone size: .; D gene: .; J gene: TRBJ2-7; V gene: TRBV18; CDR3 protein: CASSPRPSGGLYEQYF; CDR3 DNA: TGTGCCAGCTCACCACGGCCCTCCGGGGGGCTCTACGAGCAGTACTTC
clone size: .; D gene: TRBD2; J gene: TRBJ2-7; V gene: TRBV7-3; CDR3 protein: CASSPRAAGVGEQYF; CDR3 DNA: TGTGCCAGCAGCCCCCGAGCAGCGGGGGTCGGCGAGCAGTACTTC
clone size: .; D gene: TRBD2; J gene: TRBJ2-5; V gene: TRBV10-3; CDR3 protein: CAISGLAGGAVETQYF; CDR3 DNA: TGTGCCATCAGCGGTCTAGCGGGGGGGGCCGTGGAGACCCAGTACTTC
clone size: .; D gene: TRBD2; J gene: TRBJ2-7; V gene: TRBV7-2; CDR3 protein: CASSLTAGGPGEQYF; CDR3 DNA: TGTGCCAGCAGCTTAACAGCGGGGGGGCCGGGGGAGCAGTACTTC
clone size: .; D gene: TRBD1; J gene: TRBJ2-7; V gene: TRBV7-9; CDR3 protein: CASSDRDRDYEQYF; CDR3 DNA: TGTGCCAGCAGCGATCGGGACAGGGATTACGAGCAGTACTTC
clone size: .; D gene: .; J gene: TRBJ1-1; V gene: TRBV7-2; CDR3 protein: CASSRDKTQVNTEAFF; CDR3 DNA: TGTGCCAGCAGCCGTGATAAGACACAGGTGAACACTGAAGCTTTCTTT
clone size: .; D gene: .; J gene: TRBJ2-1; V gene: TRBV27; CDR3 protein: CASRNLGDGRGSYNEQFF; CDR3 DNA: TGTGCCAGCAGAAACCTTGGGGACGGCAGGGGATCGTACAATGAGCAGTTCTTC
clone size: .; D gene: .; J gene: TRBJ2-2; V gene: TRBV19; CDR3 protein: CASSPGTSGTGELFF; CDR3 DNA: TGTGCCAGTAGCCCCGGGACATCTGGTACCGGGGAGCTGTTTTTT